This T cell receptor (beta chain) appears in the sequencing data of a study of control samples from healthy donors and cancer patients. CDR1 is ENHRY, CDR2 SYGVKD, per germline. The CDR3 covers 16 residues. The V gene lost 6 bases and the J gene lost 0 bases, with 12 bases spanning the gap. The method was immunoSEQ multiplex PCR; TCRdb's version includes in-frame clones alone and lacks a portion of them. The sample records around 170,000 clones, 90% being singletons. The count of this clone is one. This clonotype was obtained from a woman between 50 and 59 years old in good health. The source material was blood. The chain has TRBV10-3 and TRBJ2-6; D not resolved. This chain's CDR3 is CAIRKDGSSGANVLTF. CDR3 bases: TGTGCCATCAGGAAGGACGGAAGCTCTGGGGCCAACGTCCTGACTTTC.